This entry lists 10 T cell receptor beta chains sequenced from one sample in a study of regulatory T cells in long-lasting Graves disease. Researchers made TCR beta libraries by using iRepertoire HTBI primers and running Arm-PCR on CDR3 regions. Each CDR3 protein gets one entry after TCRdb re-called the multiplex PCR reads with MiXCR. The table records about 440,000 distinct CDR3 sequences, 15% to 20% of them present only once. Time point noted: newly diagnosed GD, antithyroid drugs for less than 3 months. PBMCs provided the RNA from which the TCR library was made. The same sample was also studied in work on T cells in Graves' hyperthyroidism and ophthalmopathy.

The sample in question was peripheral blood mononuclear cells (PBMCs), obtained at new diagnosis, from a patient treated with antithyroid drugs. These receptors all come from a woman aged 25-40 years with Graves disease.

This clonotype was observed at least ten times. The rearrangement joins TRBV28 to TRBJ2-5; D is unclear. The germline V gene has CDR1 MDHEN and CDR2 SYDVKM. The CDR3 has 15 residues. Trimming took 3 bases from V and 1 from J, leaving 12 bases between them. CDR3 protein: CASSLSTGPQETQYF. The CDR3 coding sequence is TGTGCCAGCAGTTTGTCGACGGGTCCCCAAGAGACCCAGTACTTC.

In this sample, this clonotype turned up many times. The chain recombines TRBV24-1 with TRBJ2-3; 7 nucleotides line up with TRBD1. The V gene's germline CDR1 is KGHDR and CDR2 SFDVKD. CDR3 length: 14 residues. Trimming removed 9 bases from V and 0 bases from J; junction bases left unmatched: 5. The CDR3 protein is CATSGTASTDTQYF. CDR3 sequence (DNA): TGTGCCACCTCGGGGACAGCAAGCACAGATACGCAGTATTTT.

In this sample, this clonotype turned up many times. The rearrangement links TRBV7-2 to TRBJ2-3, with 12 positions matching TRBD1. The junction had 17 bases not matched to a gene; V was cut back by 5 bases and J by 2 bases. The CDR3 is 20 amino acids. Per germline, CDR1 SGHTA and CDR2 FQGNSA. This CDR3 is CASSRPPGQGARGATDTQYF. The CDR3 bases are TGTGCCAGCAGCCGGCCCCCGGGACAGGGGGCGAGAGGGGCCACAGATACGCAGTATTTT.

In its sample, this clonotype was seen many times. The gene calls are TRBV7-8 and TRBJ2-2; 12 bases are a match to TRBD2. The CDR3 loop spans 17 amino acids. Germline CDR1 is SGHVS and CDR2 is FQNEAQ. The trim removed 4 bases at V and 0 bases at J, leaving 3 bases unmatched. CDR3 nucleotides: TGTGCCAGCAGCTGGCCTAGCGGGAGGGCGAACACCGGGGAGCTGTTTTTT. Translation: CASSWPSGRANTGELFF. Full variable domain (remainder filled in from reference TRBV7-8 and TRBJ2-2): GAGVSQSPRYKVAKRGQDVALRCDPISGHVSLFWYQQALGQGPEFLTYFQNEAQLDKSGLPSDRFFAERPEGSVSTLKIQRTQQEDSAVYLCASSWPSGRANTGELFFGEGSRLTVL.

This chain uses TRBV7-2 with TRBJ2-1, with 7 bases aligning to TRBD2. Germline values: CDR1 SGHTA, CDR2 FQGNSA. This CDR3 is 14 amino acids long. J lost 7 bases, V lost 6 bases, and 9 bases had no gene match. This chain's CDR3 is CASRGEGQANEQFF. The CDR3 bases are TGTGCCAGCAGGGGGGAGGGTCAGGCGAATGAGCAGTTCTTC. Filled out from reference TRBV7-2 and TRBJ2-1, the complete variable domain reads GAGVSQSPSNKVTEKGKDVELRCDPISGHTALYWYRQSLGQGLEFLIYFQGNSAPDKSGLPSDRFSAERTGGSVSTLTIQRTQQEDSAVYLCASRGEGQANEQFFGPGTRLTVL.

Details on this clonotype: Just one base apart from a much larger clone, this may be a read error. The chain has TRBV18 and TRBJ2-5, with 8 bases matching TRBD1. With V trimmed by 1 base and J by 2 bases, 9 bases remained unmatched. The CDR3 is 17 amino acids. Germline V gene sequence: CDR1 KGHSH, CDR2 LQKENI. The CDR3, as DNA: TGTGCCAGCTCACCACGGACTGGCAGGGGGCCTCAAGAGACCCAGTACTTC. Translating it yields CASSPRTGRGPQETQYF.

Of note for this clonotype: The junction departs from the called germline gene at one end, perhaps through a read error. The chain combines TRBV12-3 or TRBV12-4 with TRBJ2-1, with TRBD2 matching over 12 bases. The CDR3 spans 16 residues. The CDR3 DNA follows: TGTGCCAGCAGTGCACACGGGACTAGCGGGTTTGATGAGCGGTTCTTC. Translated, it gives CASSAHGTSGFDERFF.

The rearrangement joins TRBV28 to TRBJ2-7; tentatively, D is TRBD2 (5 bases). The CDR3 consists of 15 residues. The V gene lost 5 bases and the J gene lost 3 bases, with 17 bases spanning the gap. Germline V gene sequence: CDR1 MDHEN, CDR2 SYDVKM. CDR3 nucleotide sequence: TGTGCCAGCAGTATTAACCCTAACGCGGGCTACGAGCAGTACTTC. This translates into CASSINPNAGYEQYF.

At least ten counts were recorded for this clonotype. The gene calls are TRBV27 and TRBJ2-2; 10 bases line up with TRBD2. V lost 6 bases, J lost 3 bases, and 22 bases stayed unmatched. The V gene's germline CDR1 is MNHEY and CDR2 SMNVEV (reference sequence). CDR3 length equals 21 residues. The CDR3 nucleotides read TGTGCCAGCAGCCTGGGGCTAGCGGGAGCCCCCACAAAGTTGGACACCGGGGAGCTGTTTTTT. This sequence encodes CASSLGLAGAPTKLDTGELFF.

The J gene is TRBJ2-1, the V gene TRBV5-1; 7 bases map to TRBD1. The CDR3 totals 14 residues. CDR1 and CDR2 from the germline V gene are SGHRS and YFSETQ. The J segment lost 1 base and the V segment lost 6 bases, leaving 4 bases of the junction unmatched. CDR3 amino acids: CASTRTGSYNEQFF. In nucleotides, the CDR3 is TGCGCCAGCACGCGGACAGGTTCCTACAATGAGCAGTTCTTC.